These T cell receptor beta chains were read from a single sample in a study of T cell changes during pregnancy in multiple sclerosis. The table came from immunoSEQ multiplex PCR; TCRdb's copy has only in-frame clones and leaves some out. The data show about 41,000 clones, 85% to 95% seen once. The starting material was CD8+ T cells from peripheral blood mononuclear cells, obtained in the third trimester of pregnancy. The receptors were sampled from a female donor with multiple sclerosis, enrolled in a pregnancy study. CDR3s include the opening cysteine and the closing phenylalanine or tryptophan. Each record gives: V gene, D gene, J gene, clone size, CDR3 protein, CDR3 DNA. A D gene is named only where the DNA matches it firmly. Some rows mark clone size as missing; the rest say once, few, many or name a class of expanded clone.

TRBV12-2	NA	TRBJ1-6	NA	CASRLGRTFSPLHF	TGTGCAAGTCGCTTAGGACGGACATTTTCACCCCTCCACTTT
TRBV6-4	TRBD1	TRBJ2-6	few	CASSGGTGSGANVLTF	TGTGCCAGCAGTGGGGGGACAGGCTCTGGGGCCAACGTCCTGACTTTC
TRBV27	TRBD1	TRBJ1-5	NA	CASSWTGSNQPQHF	TGTGCCAGCAGCTGGACAGGGAGCAATCAGCCCCAGCATTTT
TRBV27	NA	TRBJ2-1	NA	CASSFNRGGEQFF	TGTGCCAGCAGTTTTAACAGGGGGGGAGAGCAGTTCTTC
TRBV29-1	NA	TRBJ2-1	NA	CSVDWGGDWEQFF	TGCAGCGTTGACTGGGGGGGCGACTGGGAGCAGTTCTTC
TRBV6-1	NA	TRBJ1-6	NA	CASRQGLDNSPLHF	TGTGCCAGCAGGCAGGGGCTCGATAATTCACCCCTCCACTTT
TRBV5-1	NA	TRBJ2-7	NA	CASSVGSGAYEQYF	TGCGCCAGCAGCGTAGGATCAGGGGCCTACGAGCAGTACTTC
TRBV6-1	NA	TRBJ2-2	NA	CASSGDQDTGELFF	TGTGCCAGCAGTGGCGACCAGGACACCGGGGAGCTGTTTTTT
TRBV19	NA	TRBJ1-1	NA	CASSIDIEANTEAFF	TGTGCCAGTAGTATAGATATCGAAGCCAACACTGAAGCTTTCTTT
TRBV27	TRBD2	TRBJ2-1	NA	CASSLWSGTSGNFINEQFF	TGTGCCAGCAGTTTATGGTCCGGGACTAGCGGGAACTTTATCAATGAGCAGTTCTTC
TRBV30	NA	TRBJ2-7	NA	CAWSKRSSYEQYF	TGTGCCTGGAGTAAGAGGAGCTCCTACGAGCAGTACTTC
TRBV18	TRBD1	TRBJ2-1	NA	CASSPDRGRDNEQFF	TGTGCCAGCTCACCGGACAGGGGACGGGACAATGAGCAGTTCTTC
TRBV4-1	NA	TRBJ1-1	NA	CASSQDQEYTEAFF	TGCGCCAGCAGCCAAGACCAAGAGTACACTGAAGCTTTCTTT
TRBV30	TRBD2	TRBJ2-2	few	CAWSTLAGFANTGELFF	TGTGCCTGGAGTACACTAGCGGGATTCGCGAACACCGGGGAGCTGTTTTTT
TRBV9	NA	TRBJ2-5	NA	CASSPSDSYSTETQYF	TGTGCCAGCAGCCCATCGGACAGCTATTCCACGGAGACCCAGTACTTC
TRBV7-9	NA	TRBJ1-6	NA	CASGSDSYNSPLHF	TGTGCCAGCGGCAGTGATTCTTATAATTCACCCCTCCACTTT
TRBV6-4	NA	TRBJ2-1	NA	CASSDSASDSYNEQFF	TGTGCCAGCAGTGACTCCGCGTCTGACTCCTACAATGAGCAGTTCTTC
TRBV28	NA	TRBJ2-5	NA	CASSLEAAFVSQYF	TGTGCCAGCAGTTTAGAGGCAGCGTTCGTTTCCCAGTACTTC
TRBV2	NA	TRBJ2-7	NA	CASSGDGEQYF	TGTGCCAGCAGTGGAGATGGCGAGCAGTACTTC
TRBV4-3	NA	TRBJ2-7	NA	CASSQDLQNVYEQYF	TGCGCCAGCAGCCAAGATTTGCAGAACGTCTACGAGCAGTACTTC
TRBV7-3	NA	TRBJ1-1	once	CASSLVGGGSTEAFF	TGTGCCAGCAGCTTAGTTGGGGGCGGGAGCACTGAAGCTTTCTTT
TRBV5-1	NA	TRBJ2-1	NA	CASSLAGVNEQFF	TGCGCCAGCAGCTTGGCGGGGGTAAATGAGCAGTTCTTC
TRBV5-1	TRBD1	TRBJ1-1	NA	CASSSRQGANTEAFF	TGCGCCAGCAGCTCGCGACAGGGAGCGAACACTGAAGCTTTCTTT
TRBV27	TRBD1	TRBJ2-1	NA	CASSVDRINEQFF	TGTGCCAGCAGTGTGGACAGGATTAATGAGCAGTTCTTC
TRBV15	NA	TRBJ2-1	once	CATSREVGRLYNEQFF	TGTGCCACCAGCAGAGAGGTGGGGAGACTCTACAATGAGCAGTTCTTC
TRBV27	TRBD2	TRBJ2-1	NA	CASSLSLAGGSEQFF	TGTGCCAGCAGTTTATCGCTAGCGGGGGGATCTGAGCAGTTCTTC
TRBV5-1	NA	TRBJ2-7	NA	CASSFRTERGYEQYF	TGCGCCAGCAGCTTCCGGACAGAACGGGGCTACGAGCAGTACTTC
TRBV28	NA	TRBJ1-1	NA	CASIRGYTEAFF	TGTGCCAGCATAAGAGGCTACACTGAAGCTTTCTTT
TRBV28	TRBD1	TRBJ1-1	NA	CASSLPLGQDEAFF	TGTGCCAGCAGTTTACCTCTAGGACAGGATGAAGCTTTCTTT
TRBV6-5	TRBD2	TRBJ2-7	NA	CASSYYPSGSYEQYF	TGTGCCAGCAGTTACTATCCTAGCGGCTCCTACGAGCAGTACTTC